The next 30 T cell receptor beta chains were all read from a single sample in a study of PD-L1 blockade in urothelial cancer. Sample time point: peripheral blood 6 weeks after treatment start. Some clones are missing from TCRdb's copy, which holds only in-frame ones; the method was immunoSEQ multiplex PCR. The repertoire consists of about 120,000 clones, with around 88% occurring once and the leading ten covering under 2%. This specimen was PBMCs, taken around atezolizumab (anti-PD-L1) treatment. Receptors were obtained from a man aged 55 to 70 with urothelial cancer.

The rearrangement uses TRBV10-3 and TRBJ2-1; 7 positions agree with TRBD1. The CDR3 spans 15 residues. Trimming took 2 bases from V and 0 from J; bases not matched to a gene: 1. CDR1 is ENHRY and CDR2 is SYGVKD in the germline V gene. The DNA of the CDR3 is TGTGCCATCAGTGAGGGGACAGACTCCTACAATGAGCAGTTCTTC. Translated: CAISEGTDSYNEQFF.

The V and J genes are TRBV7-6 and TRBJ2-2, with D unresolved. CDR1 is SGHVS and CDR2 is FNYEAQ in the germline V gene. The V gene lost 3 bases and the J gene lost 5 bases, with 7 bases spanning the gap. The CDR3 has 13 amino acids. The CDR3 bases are TGTGCCAGCAGCTTTCCCTATACCGGGGAGCTGTTTTTT. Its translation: CASSFPYTGELFF.

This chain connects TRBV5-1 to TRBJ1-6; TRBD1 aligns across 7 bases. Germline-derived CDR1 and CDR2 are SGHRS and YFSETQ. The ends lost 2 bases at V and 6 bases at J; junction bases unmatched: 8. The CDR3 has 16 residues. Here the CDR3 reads CASSFTPDRSNSPLHF. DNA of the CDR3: TGCGCCAGCAGCTTTACCCCGGACAGGAGTAATTCACCCCTCCACTTT.

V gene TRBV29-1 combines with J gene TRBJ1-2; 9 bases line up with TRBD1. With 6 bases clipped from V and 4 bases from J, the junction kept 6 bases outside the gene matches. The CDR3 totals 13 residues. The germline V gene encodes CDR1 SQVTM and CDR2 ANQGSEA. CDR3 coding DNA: TGCAGCGTCGGACAGGGGCTAGGCTATGGCTACACCTTC. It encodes CSVGQGLGYGYTF.

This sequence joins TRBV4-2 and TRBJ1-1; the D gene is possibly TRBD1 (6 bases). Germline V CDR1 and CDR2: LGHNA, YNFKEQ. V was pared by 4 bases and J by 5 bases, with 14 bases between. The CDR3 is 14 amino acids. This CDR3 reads CASSLLRTVTEAFF. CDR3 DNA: TGTGCCAGCAGCCTACTGAGGACAGTAACTGAAGCTTTCTTT.

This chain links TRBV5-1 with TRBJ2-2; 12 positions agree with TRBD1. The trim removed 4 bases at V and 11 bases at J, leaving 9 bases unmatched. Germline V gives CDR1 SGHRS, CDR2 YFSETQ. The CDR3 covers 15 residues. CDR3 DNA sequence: TGCGCCAGCAGCACTGCCGGGACAGGGGGCGGTGAGCTGTTTTTT. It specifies CASSTAGTGGGELFF.

Written as DNA, the CDR3 is TGTGCCAGCTCACCACCTTCGGGGGGCGGAGAGACCCAGTACTTC. Translating it yields CASSPPSGGGETQYF. The chain has TRBV18 and TRBJ2-5; D is possibly TRBD2 (7 bases). The germline V gene encodes CDR1 KGHSH and CDR2 LQKENI. The CDR3 is 15 residues long. The V and J ends lost 0 bases and 4 bases respectively, with 12 bases between them. The complete variable domain, with remaining parts taken from reference TRBV18 and TRBJ2-5, reads NAGVMQNPRHLVRRRGQEARLRCSPMKGHSHVYWYRQLPEEGLKFMVYLQKENIIDESGMPKERFSAEFPKEGPSILRIQQVVRGDSAAYFCASSPPSGGGETQYFGPGTRLLVL.

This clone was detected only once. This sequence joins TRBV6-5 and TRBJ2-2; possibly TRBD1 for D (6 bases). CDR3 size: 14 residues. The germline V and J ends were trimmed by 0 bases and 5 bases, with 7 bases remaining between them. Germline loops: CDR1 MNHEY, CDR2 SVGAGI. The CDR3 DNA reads TGTGCCAGCAGTTACTCGAGGGGGACCGGGGAGCTGTTTTTT. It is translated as CASSYSRGTGELFF.

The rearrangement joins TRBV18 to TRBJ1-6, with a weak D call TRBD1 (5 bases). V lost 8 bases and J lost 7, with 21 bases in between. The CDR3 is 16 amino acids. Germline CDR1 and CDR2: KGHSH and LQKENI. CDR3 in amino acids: CASPYRARAINSPLHF. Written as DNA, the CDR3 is TGTGCCAGCCCTTACCGCGCCAGGGCAATCAATTCACCCCTCCACTTT.

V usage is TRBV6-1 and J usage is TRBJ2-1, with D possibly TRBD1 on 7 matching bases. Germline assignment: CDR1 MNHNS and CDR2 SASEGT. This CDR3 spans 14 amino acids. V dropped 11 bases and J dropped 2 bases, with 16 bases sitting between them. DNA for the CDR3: TGTGCCGGAATCGGAGGGGGCCCCTACAATGAGCAGTTCTTC. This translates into CAGIGGGPYNEQFF.

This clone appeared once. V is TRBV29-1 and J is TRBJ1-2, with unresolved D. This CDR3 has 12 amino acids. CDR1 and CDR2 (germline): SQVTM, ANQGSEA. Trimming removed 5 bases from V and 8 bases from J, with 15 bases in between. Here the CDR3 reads CSVLHPPEGYTF. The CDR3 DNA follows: TGCAGCGTTCTACATCCGCCGGAGGGCTACACCTTC.

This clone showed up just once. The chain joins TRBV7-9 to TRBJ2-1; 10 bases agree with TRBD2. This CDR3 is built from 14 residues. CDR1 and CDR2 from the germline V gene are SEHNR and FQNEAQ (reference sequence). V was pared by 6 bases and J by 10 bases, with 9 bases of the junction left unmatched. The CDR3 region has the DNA TGTGCCAGCAGGCCTAGCGGGAGTCACGGCGAGCAGTTCTTC. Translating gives CASRPSGSHGEQFF.

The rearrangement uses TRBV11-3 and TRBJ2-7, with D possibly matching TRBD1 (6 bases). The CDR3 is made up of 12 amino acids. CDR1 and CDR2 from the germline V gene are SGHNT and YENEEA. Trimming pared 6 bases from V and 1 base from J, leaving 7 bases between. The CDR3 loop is CASSGQSYEQYF. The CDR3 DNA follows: TGTGCCAGCAGTGGACAGTCCTACGAGCAGTACTTC.

CDR3 in DNA: TGTGCCATCAGTGAGTTGAGAGAGTATGGCTACACCTTC. Translating it yields CAISELREYGYTF. The chain carries TRBV10-3 and TRBJ1-2; no firm D call. This CDR3 comprises 13 residues. CDR1 is ENHRY, CDR2 SYGVKD, per germline. Between the trimmed V and J ends, which lost 1 base and 5 bases, there was a span of 8 bases.

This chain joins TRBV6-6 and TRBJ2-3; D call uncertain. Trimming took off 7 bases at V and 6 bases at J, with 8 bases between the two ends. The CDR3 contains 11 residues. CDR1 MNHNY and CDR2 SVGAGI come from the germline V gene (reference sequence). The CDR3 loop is CASTTGDTQYF. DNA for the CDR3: TGTGCCAGCACTACGGGTGATACGCAGTATTTT.

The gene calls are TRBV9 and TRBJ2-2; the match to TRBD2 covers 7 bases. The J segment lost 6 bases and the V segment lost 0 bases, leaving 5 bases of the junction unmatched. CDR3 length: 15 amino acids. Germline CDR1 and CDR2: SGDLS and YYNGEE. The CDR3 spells CASSVGGSEAGELFF. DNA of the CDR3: TGTGCCAGCAGCGTAGGCGGGAGTGAGGCCGGGGAGCTGTTTTTT.

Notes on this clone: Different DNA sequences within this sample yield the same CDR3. The CDR3 spells CASWDSSYEQYF. The CDR3 DNA follows: TGTGCCAGCTGGGACAGTTCTTACGAGCAGTACTTC. The V call is TRBV27, the J call TRBJ2-7, with 7 nucleotides matching TRBD1. Germline lookup yields CDR1 MNHEY and CDR2 SMNVEV (reference sequence). The junction had 5 bases not matched to a gene; V was cut back by 8 bases and J by 4 bases. The CDR3 totals 12 residues.

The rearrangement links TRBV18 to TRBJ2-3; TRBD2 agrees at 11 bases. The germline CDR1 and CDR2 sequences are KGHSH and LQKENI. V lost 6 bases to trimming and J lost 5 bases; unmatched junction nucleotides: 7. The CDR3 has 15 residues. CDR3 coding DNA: TGTGCCAGCTCGTCACTAGCGGGGGCGGAAGATACGCAGTATTTT. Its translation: CASSSLAGAEDTQYF.

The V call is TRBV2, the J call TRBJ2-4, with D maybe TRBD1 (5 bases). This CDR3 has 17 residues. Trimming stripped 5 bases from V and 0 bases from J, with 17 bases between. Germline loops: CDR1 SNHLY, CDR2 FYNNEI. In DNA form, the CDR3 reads TGTGCCAGCAGTCCCGTTGGCAGGGTCCTAGCCAAAAACATTCAGTACTTC. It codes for CASSPVGRVLAKNIQYF.

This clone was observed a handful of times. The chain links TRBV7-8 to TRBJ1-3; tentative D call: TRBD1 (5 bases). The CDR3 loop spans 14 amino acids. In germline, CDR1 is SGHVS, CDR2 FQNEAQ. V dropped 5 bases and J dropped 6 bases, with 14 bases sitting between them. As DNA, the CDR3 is TGTGCCAGCAGCCCGCCAGGGCTTGCAAACACCATATATTTT. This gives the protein CASSPPGLANTIYF.

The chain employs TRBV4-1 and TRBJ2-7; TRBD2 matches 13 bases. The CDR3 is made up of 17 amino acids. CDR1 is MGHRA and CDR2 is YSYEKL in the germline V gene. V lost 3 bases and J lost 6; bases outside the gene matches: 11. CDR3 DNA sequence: TGCGCCAGCAGCCAGCTATTTGGACTAGCGGGAGTGGCCGAGCAGTACTTC. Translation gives CASSQLFGLAGVAEQYF.

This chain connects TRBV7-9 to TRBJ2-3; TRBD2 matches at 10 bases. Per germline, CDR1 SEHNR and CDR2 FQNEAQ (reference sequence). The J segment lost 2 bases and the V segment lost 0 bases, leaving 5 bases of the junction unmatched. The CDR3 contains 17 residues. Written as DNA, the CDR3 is TGTGCCAGCAGCTTAGCGGAGGGACTAGCGCTCACAGATACGCAGTATTTT. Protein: CASSLAEGLALTDTQYF.

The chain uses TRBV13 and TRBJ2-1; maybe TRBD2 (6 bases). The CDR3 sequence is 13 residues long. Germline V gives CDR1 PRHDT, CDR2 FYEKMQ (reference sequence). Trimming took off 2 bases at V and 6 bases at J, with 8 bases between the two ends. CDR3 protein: CASSLLAPNEQFF. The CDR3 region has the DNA TGTGCCAGCAGCTTACTAGCGCCCAATGAGCAGTTCTTC. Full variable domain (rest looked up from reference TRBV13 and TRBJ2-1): AAGVIQSPRHLIKEKRETATLKCYPIPRHDTVYWYQQGPGQDPQFLISFYEKMQSDKGSIPDRFSAQQFSDYHSELNMSSLELGDSALYFCASSLLAPNEQFFGPGTRLTVL.

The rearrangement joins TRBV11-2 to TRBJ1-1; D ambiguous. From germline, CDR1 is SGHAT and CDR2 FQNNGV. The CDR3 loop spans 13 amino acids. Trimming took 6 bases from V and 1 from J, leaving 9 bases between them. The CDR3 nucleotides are TGTGCCAGCAGACCCCGGGAGAACACTGAAGCTTTCTTT. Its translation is CASRPRENTEAFF.

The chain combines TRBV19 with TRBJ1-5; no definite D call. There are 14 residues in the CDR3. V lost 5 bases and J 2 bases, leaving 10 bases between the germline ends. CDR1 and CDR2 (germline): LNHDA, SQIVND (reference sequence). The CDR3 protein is CASSPWRGNQPQHF. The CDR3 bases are TGTGCCAGTAGTCCATGGAGAGGCAATCAGCCCCAGCATTTT.

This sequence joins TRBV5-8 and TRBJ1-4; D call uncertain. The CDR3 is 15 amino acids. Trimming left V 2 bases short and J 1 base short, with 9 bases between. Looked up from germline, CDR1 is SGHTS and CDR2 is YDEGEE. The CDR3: CASSFAGRTNEKLFF. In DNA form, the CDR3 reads TGTGCCAGCAGCTTTGCCGGGAGAACTAATGAAAAACTGTTTTTT.

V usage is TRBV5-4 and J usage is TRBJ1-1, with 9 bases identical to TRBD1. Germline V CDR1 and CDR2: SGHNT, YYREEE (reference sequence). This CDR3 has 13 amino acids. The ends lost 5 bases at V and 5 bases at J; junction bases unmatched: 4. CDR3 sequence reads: CASRQGAGTEAFF. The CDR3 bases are TGTGCCAGCAGACAGGGGGCGGGGACTGAAGCTTTCTTT.

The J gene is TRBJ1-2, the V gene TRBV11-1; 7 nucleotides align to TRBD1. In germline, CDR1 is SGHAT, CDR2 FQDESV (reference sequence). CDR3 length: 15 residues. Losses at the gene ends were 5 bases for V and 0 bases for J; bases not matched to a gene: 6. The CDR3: CASSQDRSANYGYTF. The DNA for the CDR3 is TGTGCCAGCAGCCAGGACAGGAGTGCTAACTATGGCTACACCTTC.

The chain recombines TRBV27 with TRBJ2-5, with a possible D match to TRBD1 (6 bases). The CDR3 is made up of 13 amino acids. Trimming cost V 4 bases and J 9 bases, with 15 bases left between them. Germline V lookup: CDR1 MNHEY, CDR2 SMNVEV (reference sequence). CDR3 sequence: CASSSSLRGPQYF. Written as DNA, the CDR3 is TGTGCCAGCAGTTCCTCCCTCAGGGGCCCCCAGTACTTC.

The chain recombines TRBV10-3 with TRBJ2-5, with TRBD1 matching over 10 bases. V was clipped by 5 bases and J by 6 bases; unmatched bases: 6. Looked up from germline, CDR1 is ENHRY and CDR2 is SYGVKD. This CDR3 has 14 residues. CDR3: CAISLGTGEKTQYF. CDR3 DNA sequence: TGTGCCATCAGTCTCGGGACAGGGGAGAAGACCCAGTACTTC.